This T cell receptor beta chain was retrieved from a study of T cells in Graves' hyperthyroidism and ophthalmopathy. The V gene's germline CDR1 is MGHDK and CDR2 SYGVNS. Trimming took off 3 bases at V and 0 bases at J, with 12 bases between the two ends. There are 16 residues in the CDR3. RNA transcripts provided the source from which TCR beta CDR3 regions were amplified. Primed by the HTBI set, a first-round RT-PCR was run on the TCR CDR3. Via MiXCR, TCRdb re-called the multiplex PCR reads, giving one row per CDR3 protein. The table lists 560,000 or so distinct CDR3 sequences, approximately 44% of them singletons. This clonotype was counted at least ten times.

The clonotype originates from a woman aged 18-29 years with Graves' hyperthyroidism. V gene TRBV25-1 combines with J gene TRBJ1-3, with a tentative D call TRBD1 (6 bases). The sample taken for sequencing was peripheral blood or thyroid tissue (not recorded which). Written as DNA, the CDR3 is TGTGCCAGCAGTGATCAGGGGCTAAACTCTGGAAACACCATATATTTT. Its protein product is CASSDQGLNSGNTIYF.